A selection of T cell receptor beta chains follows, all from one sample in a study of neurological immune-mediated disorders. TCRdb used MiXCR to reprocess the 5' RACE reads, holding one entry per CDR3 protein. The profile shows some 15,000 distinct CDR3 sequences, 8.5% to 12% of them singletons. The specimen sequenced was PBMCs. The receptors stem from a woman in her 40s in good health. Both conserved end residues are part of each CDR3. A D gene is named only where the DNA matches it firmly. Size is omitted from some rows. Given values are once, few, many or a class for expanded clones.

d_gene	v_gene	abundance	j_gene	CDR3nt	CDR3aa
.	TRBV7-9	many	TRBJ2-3	TGTGCCAGCAGCGCACGGAAGGGCCCAGATACGCAGTATTTT	CASSARKGPDTQYF
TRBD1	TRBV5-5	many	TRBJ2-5	TGTGCCAGCAGCCCAGGGGGTCTTGGGCTAGAGACCCAGTACTTC	CASSPGGLGLETQYF
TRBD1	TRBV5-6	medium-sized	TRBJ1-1	TGTGCCAGCAGCTTGGGTGGGGCAGGGGGTCTGAACACTGAAGCTTTCTTT	CASSLGGAGGLNTEAFF
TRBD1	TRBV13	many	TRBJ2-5	TGTGCCAGCAGCTTCTACCGGGACAGGGGTGGCGAGACCCAGTACTTC	CASSFYRDRGGETQYF
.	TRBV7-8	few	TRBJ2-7	TGTGCCAGCAGCTTAGCGGCGGGCATAAACTACGAGCAGTACTTC	CASSLAAGINYEQYF
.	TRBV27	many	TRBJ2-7	TGTGCCAGCAGTCCCGCCTTCTCCTACGAGCAGTACTTC	CASSPAFSYEQYF
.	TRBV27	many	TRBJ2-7	TGTGCCAGCGGGTTCGGGCAGGGTACCTACGAGCAGTACTTC	CASGFGQGTYEQYF
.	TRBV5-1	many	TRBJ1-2	TGCGCCAGCAGCCCTATACAGGGAGGCCACTATGGCTACACCTTC	CASSPIQGGHYGYTF
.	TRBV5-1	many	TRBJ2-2	TGCGCCAGCAGTGAATCCCAGGGGAACACCGGGGAGCTGTTTTTT	CASSESQGNTGELFF
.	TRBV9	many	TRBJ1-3	TGTGCCAGCAGCCCTTTAAGCTCTGGAAACACCATATATTTT	CASSPLSSGNTIYF
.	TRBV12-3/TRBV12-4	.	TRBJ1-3	TGTGCCAGCAGATATTCCGGGACAACAGGAGCCTCTGGAAACACCATATATTTT	CASRYSGTTGASGNTIYF
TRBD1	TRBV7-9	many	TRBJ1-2	TGTGCCAGCAGCTTGGCAGGGGGCGACTATGGCTACACCTTC	CASSLAGGDYGYTF
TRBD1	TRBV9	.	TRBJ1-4	TGTGCCAGCAGCGCCCCGGGGCAGGGGGTAGGAAAACTGTTTTTT	CASSAPGQGVGKLFF
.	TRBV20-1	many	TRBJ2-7	TGCAGTGCTAGAGAGGGCGGGGGCGGCGAGCAGTACTTC	CSAREGGGGEQYF
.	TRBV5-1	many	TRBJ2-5	TGCGCCAGCAGCCGGGGACATGGAGAGACCCAGTACTTC	CASSRGHGETQYF
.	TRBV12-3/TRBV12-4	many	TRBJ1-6	TGTGCCACCTCATTCAGGGTTTCTTCACCCCTCCACTTT	CATSFRVSSPLHF
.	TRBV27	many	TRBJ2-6	TGTGCCAGCAGTTGGGTCTCTGGGGCCAACGTCCTGACTTTC	CASSWVSGANVLTF
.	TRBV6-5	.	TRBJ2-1	TGTGCCAGCAGTTATGGGGTGGGGATTTACAATGAGCAGTTCTTC	CASSYGVGIYNEQFF
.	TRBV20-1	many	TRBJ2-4	TGCAGTGCTAGAGGGAACGGCGACATTCAGTACTTC	CSARGNGDIQYF
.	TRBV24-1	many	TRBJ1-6	TGTGCCACCAGGTTCGACAGATTTAGCTCCTATAATTCACCCCTCCACTTT	CATRFDRFSSYNSPLHF
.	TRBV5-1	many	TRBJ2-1	TGCGCCAGCAGCCGGAGTAAAGAGGCGCAGTTCTTC	CASSRSKEAQFF
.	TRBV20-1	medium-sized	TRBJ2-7	TGCAGTGCTAGCCGTGGTAGCGAGTACGAGCAGTACTTC	CSASRGSEYEQYF
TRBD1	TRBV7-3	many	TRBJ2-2	TGTGCCAGCGGGTCAGGGGGTAACACCGGGGAGCTGTTTTTT	CASGSGGNTGELFF
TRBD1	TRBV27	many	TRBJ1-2	TGTGCCAGCAGCCCTACAGGGGCCACGAACTATGGCTACACCTTC	CASSPTGATNYGYTF
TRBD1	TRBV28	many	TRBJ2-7	TGTGCCAGCAGCCACGACAGGGCATTATGGTACGAGCAGTACTTC	CASSHDRALWYEQYF
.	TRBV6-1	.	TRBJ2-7	TGTGCCAGCAGTGCTTCCCGGGCGAGCATCCACGAGCAGTACTTC	CASSASRASIHEQYF
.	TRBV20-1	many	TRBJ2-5	TGCAGTGCTGCGGGCCGCCGAAAAGAGACCCAGTACTTC	CSAAGRRKETQYF
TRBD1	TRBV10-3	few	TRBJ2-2	TGTGCCATCAGGGGGACAGCAGCGAACACCGGGGAGCTGTTTTTT	CAIRGTAANTGELFF
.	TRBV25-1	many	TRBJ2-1	TGTGCCAGCAGGACAGGAAATGAGCAGTTCTTC	CASRTGNEQFF
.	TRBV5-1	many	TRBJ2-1	TGCGCCAGCAGCTTGGGTGGCGGGGTGTCAGCGGATGAGCAGTTCTTC	CASSLGGGVSADEQFF
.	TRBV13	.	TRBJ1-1	TGTGCCAGCAGCTTCTCCCAAGGGACTGAAGCTTTCTTT	CASSFSQGTEAFF
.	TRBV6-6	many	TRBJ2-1	TGTGCCAGCAGTTACTCCCACTGGGAGAATGAGCAGTTCTTC	CASSYSHWENEQFF
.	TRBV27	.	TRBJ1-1	TGTGCCAGCAGCCGTCCCCCGGGCAAGAACACTGAAGCTTTCTTT	CASSRPPGKNTEAFF
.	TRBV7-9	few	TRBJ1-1	TGTGCCAGCAGCTTCGAGGGCCGAACTGAAGCTTTCTTT	CASSFEGRTEAFF
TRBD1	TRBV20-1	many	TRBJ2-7	TGCAGTGCGGTACGCCGGGACAGGGGGCCCAACTACGAGCAGTACTTC	CSAVRRDRGPNYEQYF